This TCR beta chain was identified during a study of a mutant IDH1 vaccine in newly diagnosed glioma. This CDR3 comprises 14 residues. The germline gives CDR1 SGHRS, CDR2 YFSETQ. After removal of 0 bases from V and 6 bases from J, the junction contained 2 bases not matched to a gene. To note about this clone: The antigen is not known.

Assay: immunoSEQ multiplex PCR; the TCRdb copy retains only in-frame clones and omits some. The sample holds some 30,000 clones; approximately 87% are singletons and the top ten take around 2.5%. Time point meaning: week 23, last vaccination. Each dose of the vaccine consisted of 300 ug of mutant IDH1 20-mer peptide, with topical imiquimod. This material consisted of PBMCs, taken from a glioma patient whose treatment included an IDH1 peptide vaccine. The clonotype originates from a middle-aged man with glioma. The chain carries TRBV5-1 and TRBJ2-2; 7 bases align to TRBD1. The CDR3 here is CASSLERGPGELFF. The CDR3 nucleotides are TGCGCCAGCAGCTTGGAAAGGGGGCCCGGGGAGCTGTTTTTT.